These 14 T cell receptor beta chains share one sample of origin, sequenced in a study of blood T cell repertoires in COVID-19. Method: immunoSEQ multiplex PCR; TCRdb's copy keeps in-frame clones and lacks some. The sample yields 90,000 or so clones, over 75% seen once. Sequenced material: peripheral blood. Receptor source: a man in his 60s with acute or convalescent COVID-19.

The chain couples TRBV6-4 to TRBJ1-2; D not resolved. This CDR3 region has 15 residues. The V end lost 5 bases, the J end lost 1 base, and 14 bases lay between the germline ends. Germline V CDR1 and CDR2: MRHNA, SNTAGT. CDR3 DNA sequence: TGTGCCAGCAGTACAGAGGCGGGAAATAACTATGGCTACACCTTC. It is translated as CASSTEAGNNYGYTF.

This rearrangement joins TRBV20-1 to TRBJ2-1, with TRBD2 identical over 7 bases. V gave up 3 bases and J gave up 8 bases; unmatched junction bases: 7. Germline V CDR1 and CDR2: DFQATT, SNEGSKA (reference sequence). This CDR3 has 13 residues. The CDR3 spells CSASSSGRHEQFF. The DNA of the CDR3 is TGCAGTGCTAGTTCTAGCGGTCGGCATGAGCAGTTCTTC.

This clone was seen only once. The rearrangement links TRBV5-5 to TRBJ2-7; tentatively, D is TRBD2 (5 bases). CDR1 is SGHKS, CDR2 YYEKEE, per germline (reference sequence). V lost 3 bases to trimming and J lost 4 bases, with 8 bases between them. This CDR3 has 12 amino acids. The CDR3 DNA reads as TGTGCCAGCAGCTCCCGAGGGTACGAGCAGTACTTC. Translating it yields CASSSRGYEQYF.

The V gene is TRBV5-1, the J gene TRBJ2-1; no clear D. With 2 bases removed from V and 3 bases from J, the gap between germline ends came to 6 bases. From germline, CDR1 is SGHRS and CDR2 YFSETQ. CDR3 length: 13 residues. CDR3 DNA: TGCGCCAGCAGCTTACCGAGCTACAATGAGCAGTTCTTC. It translates to CASSLPSYNEQFF.

The V and J genes are TRBV19 and TRBJ2-2; 7 bases are shared with TRBD2. Germline values: CDR1 LNHDA, CDR2 SQIVND (reference sequence). Losses at the gene ends were 5 bases for V and 6 bases for J; bases not matched to a gene: 6. This CDR3 spans 14 amino acids. CDR3 sequence reads: CASSWSGRAGELFF. The CDR3 coding sequence is TGTGCCAGTAGTTGGTCAGGGAGGGCCGGGGAGCTGTTTTTT.

Only one count was recorded for this clone. This chain uses TRBV5-1 with TRBJ1-1; D is undetermined. The CDR3 is 14 residues long. V gave up 2 bases and J gave up 4 bases, with 12 bases separating them. CDR1 and CDR2 (germline): SGHRS, YFSETQ. This chain's CDR3 is CASSFGVGSTEAFF. As DNA, the CDR3 is TGCGCCAGCAGCTTCGGGGTAGGGAGCACTGAAGCTTTCTTT.

The rearrangement uses TRBV7-9 and TRBJ1-1; TRBD1 aligns across 8 bases. The CDR3 covers 18 residues. The germline CDR1 and CDR2 sequences are SEHNR and FQNEAQ (reference sequence). With 2 bases clipped from V and 0 bases from J, the junction kept 11 bases outside the gene matches. The CDR3 reads CASSLPGQGPSMNTEAFF. DNA of the CDR3: TGTGCCAGCAGCTTACCCGGACAGGGACCTTCTATGAACACTGAAGCTTTCTTT.

The chain joins TRBV6-5 to TRBJ1-1; TRBD1 might be the D (6 bases). Germline V gene sequence: CDR1 MNHEY, CDR2 SVGAGI. CDR3 length: 15 amino acids. The V end was cut by 0 bases, the J end by 5 bases, with 13 bases between. The CDR3 DNA is TGTGCCAGCAGTTACTCGGGCGGGGGCAGGACTGAAGCTTTCTTT. It is translated as CASSYSGGGRTEAFF.

V and J are TRBV27 and TRBJ2-4; tentative D call: TRBD1 (5 bases). The CDR3 totals 12 residues. V shed 6 bases and J shed 9 bases, with 12 bases lying between them. In germline, CDR1 is MNHEY, CDR2 SMNVEV (reference sequence). In DNA form, the CDR3 reads TGTGCCAGCAGGACAGCGTTGGGCATTCAGTACTTC. Protein: CASRTALGIQYF.

This sequence joins TRBV19 and TRBJ2-7, with D possibly TRBD2 on 5 matching bases. Germline CDR1 LNHDA, CDR2 SQIVND (reference sequence). This CDR3 is 12 amino acids long. The CDR3 spells CAKLSVRGEQYF. CDR3 DNA: TGTGCTAAACTATCGGTGCGAGGGGAGCAGTACTTC.

The chain joins TRBV10-3 to TRBJ2-2, with TRBD1 matching 8 bases. The CDR3 spans 17 residues. The V segment lost 0 bases and the J segment 5 bases; nucleotides outside the gene matches: 8. Germline CDR1 and CDR2: ENHRY and SYGVKD. This chain's CDR3 is CAISESTGGRGTGELFF. CDR3 nucleotides: TGTGCCATCAGTGAGTCAACAGGGGGTCGAGGGACCGGGGAGCTGTTTTTT.

The gene calls are TRBV7-2 and TRBJ2-2, with 16 bases fitting TRBD2. The CDR3 length is 17 residues. CDR1 and CDR2 (germline): SGHTA, FQGNSA. V shed 5 bases, J shed 6 bases, and the junction held 6 bases outside the gene matches. The CDR3 spells CASSLGLAGGMAGELFF. Here the CDR3 DNA reads TGTGCCAGCAGCCTGGGACTAGCGGGGGGGATGGCCGGGGAGCTGTTTTTT.

This clone was seen only a few times. The chain links TRBV5-5 to TRBJ1-5, with no clear D. Deletions cut 0 bases from V and 4 bases from J, with 5 bases between. Per the germline V gene, CDR1 is SGHKS and CDR2 is YYEKEE (reference sequence). This CDR3 has 13 residues. This CDR3 is CASSLGPNQPQHF. CDR3 nucleotides: TGTGCCAGCAGCTTGGGTCCGAATCAGCCCCAGCATTTT.

The CDR3 sequence is CASSNYRDTQYF. Written as DNA, the CDR3 is TGTGCCAGCAGTAACTACAGAGATACGCAGTATTTT. The rearrangement joins TRBV6-5 to TRBJ2-3; D remains ambiguous. Germline V gene lookup returns CDR1 MNHEY and CDR2 SVGAGI. This CDR3 is 12 amino acids long. V gave up 5 bases and J gave up 5 bases, with 8 bases separating them.